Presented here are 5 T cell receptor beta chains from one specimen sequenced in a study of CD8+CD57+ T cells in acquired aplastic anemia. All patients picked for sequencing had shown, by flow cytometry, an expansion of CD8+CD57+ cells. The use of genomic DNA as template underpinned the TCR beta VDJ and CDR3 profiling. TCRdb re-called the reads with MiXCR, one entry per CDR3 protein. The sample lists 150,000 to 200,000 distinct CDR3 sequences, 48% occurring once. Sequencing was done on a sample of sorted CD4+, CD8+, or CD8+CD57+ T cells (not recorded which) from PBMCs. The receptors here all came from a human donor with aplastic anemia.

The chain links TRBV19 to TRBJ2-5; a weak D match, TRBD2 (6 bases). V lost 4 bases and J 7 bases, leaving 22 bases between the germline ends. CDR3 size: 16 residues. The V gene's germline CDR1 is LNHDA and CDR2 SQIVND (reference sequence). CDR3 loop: CASSTSGSGGIGTQYF. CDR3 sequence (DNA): TGTGCCAGTAGTACATCGGGTAGCGGCGGGATTGGGACCCAGTACTTC.

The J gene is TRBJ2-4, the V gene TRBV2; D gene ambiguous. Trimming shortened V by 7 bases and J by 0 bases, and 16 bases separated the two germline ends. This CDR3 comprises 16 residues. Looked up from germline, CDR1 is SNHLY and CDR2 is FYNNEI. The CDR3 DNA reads TGTGCCAGCATCCCAGGAAAGGGATTAGCCAAAAACATTCAGTACTTC. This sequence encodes CASIPGKGLAKNIQYF.

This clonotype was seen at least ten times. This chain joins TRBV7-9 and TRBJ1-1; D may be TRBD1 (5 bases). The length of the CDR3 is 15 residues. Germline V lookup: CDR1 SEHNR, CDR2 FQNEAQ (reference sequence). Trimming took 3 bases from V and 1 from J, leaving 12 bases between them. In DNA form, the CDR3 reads TGTGCCAGCAGCTTGACCTCCACAGGGAACACTGAAGCTTTCTTT. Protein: CASSLTSTGNTEAFF.

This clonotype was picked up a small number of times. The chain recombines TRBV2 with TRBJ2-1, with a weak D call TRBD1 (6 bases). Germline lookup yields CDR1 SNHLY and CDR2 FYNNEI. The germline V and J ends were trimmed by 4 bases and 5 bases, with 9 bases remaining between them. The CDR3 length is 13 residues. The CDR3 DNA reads TGTGCCAGCAGTGGAACAGGGAACAATGAGCAGTTCTTC. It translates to CASSGTGNNEQFF.

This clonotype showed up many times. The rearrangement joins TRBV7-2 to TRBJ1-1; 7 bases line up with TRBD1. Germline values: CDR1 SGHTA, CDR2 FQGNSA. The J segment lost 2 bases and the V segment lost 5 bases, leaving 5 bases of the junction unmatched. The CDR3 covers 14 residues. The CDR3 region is CASSPRQGNTEAFF. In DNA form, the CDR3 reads TGTGCCAGCAGCCCCCGACAGGGAAACACTGAAGCTTTCTTT. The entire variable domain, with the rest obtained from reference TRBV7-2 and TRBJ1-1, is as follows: GAGVSQSPSNKVTEKGKDVELRCDPISGHTALYWYRQSLGQGLEFLIYFQGNSAPDKSGLPSDRFSAERTGGSVSTLTIQRTQQEDSAVYLCASSPRQGNTEAFFGQGTRLTVV.